The TCR beta chain under discussion was sequenced for a study of blood T cells in healthy people across ages. The CDR3 has 15 amino acids. V was shortened by 3 bases and J by 3 bases, with 13 bases between the two germline ends. Germline values: CDR1 SGHAT, CDR2 FQNNGV. Combining a sample-barcoded 5' primer with a J-beta primer mix, a second PCR ran for roughly 7 to 12 cycles. TCRdb called the 5' RACE reads again in MiXCR, with one record for every CDR3 protein. The sample holds about 830,000 distinct CDR3 sequences, 58% seen once. The TCR originated in a young man in good health. The specimen was blood. The chain has TRBV11-2 and TRBJ2-3; tentatively, D is TRBD2 (5 bases). The CDR3: CASSFYSTGTDTQYF. CDR3 nucleotides: TGTGCCAGCAGCTTCTATTCCACGGGGACAGATACGCAGTATTTT.